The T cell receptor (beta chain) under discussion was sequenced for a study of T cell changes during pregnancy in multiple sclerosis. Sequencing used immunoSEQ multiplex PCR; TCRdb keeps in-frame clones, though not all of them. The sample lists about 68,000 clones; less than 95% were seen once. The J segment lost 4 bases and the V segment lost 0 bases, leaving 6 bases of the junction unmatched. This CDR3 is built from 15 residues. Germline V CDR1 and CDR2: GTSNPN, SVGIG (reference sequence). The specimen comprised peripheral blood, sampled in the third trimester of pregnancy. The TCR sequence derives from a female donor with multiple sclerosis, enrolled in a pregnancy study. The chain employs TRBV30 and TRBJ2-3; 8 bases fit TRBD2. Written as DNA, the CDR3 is TGTGCCTGGAGTGTAAGTAGCGGGGCAGCAGATACGCAGTATTTT. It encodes CAWSVSSGAADTQYF.